This section outlines one T cell receptor beta chain sequence together with its context. This entry is derived from a study of blood T cell repertoires in COVID-19. Study overall: Samples of COVID-19 (acute and convalescent) were obtained from the United States, Italy and Spain. PBMCs, B-cell-depleted T cells, or T cells were the source of the cDNA or gDNA that made up the material.

The repertoire was sequenced with immunoSEQ multiplex PCR; TCRdb's copy has only in-frame clones and lacks some. The sample lists some 180,000 clones, more than 80% occurring once. Germline assignment: CDR1 SGHAT and CDR2 FQNNGV. Trimming took 3 bases from V and 0 from J; bases not matched to a gene: 3. The CDR3 covers 15 residues. Sequencing used peripheral blood. This receptor was identified in a human donor in a cohort sampled during active COVID-19. This chain joins TRBV11-2 and TRBJ2-7, with 9 bases fitting TRBD2. CDR3: CASSLAGGSSYEQYF. The DNA of the CDR3 is TGTGCCAGCAGCTTGGCGGGGGGGAGCTCCTACGAGCAGTACTTC.